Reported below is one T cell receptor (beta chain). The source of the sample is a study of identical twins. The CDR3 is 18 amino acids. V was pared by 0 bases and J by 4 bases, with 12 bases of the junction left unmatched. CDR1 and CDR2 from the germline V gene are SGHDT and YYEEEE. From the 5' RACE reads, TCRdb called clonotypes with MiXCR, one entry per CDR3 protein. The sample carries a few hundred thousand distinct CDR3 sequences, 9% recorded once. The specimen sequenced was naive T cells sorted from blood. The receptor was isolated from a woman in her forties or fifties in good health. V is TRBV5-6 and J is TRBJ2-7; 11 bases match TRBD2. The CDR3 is CASSLEGLAGGRGYEQYF. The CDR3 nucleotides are TGTGCCAGCAGCTTGGAAGGTTTAGCGGGAGGGCGAGGTTACGAGCAGTACTTC.